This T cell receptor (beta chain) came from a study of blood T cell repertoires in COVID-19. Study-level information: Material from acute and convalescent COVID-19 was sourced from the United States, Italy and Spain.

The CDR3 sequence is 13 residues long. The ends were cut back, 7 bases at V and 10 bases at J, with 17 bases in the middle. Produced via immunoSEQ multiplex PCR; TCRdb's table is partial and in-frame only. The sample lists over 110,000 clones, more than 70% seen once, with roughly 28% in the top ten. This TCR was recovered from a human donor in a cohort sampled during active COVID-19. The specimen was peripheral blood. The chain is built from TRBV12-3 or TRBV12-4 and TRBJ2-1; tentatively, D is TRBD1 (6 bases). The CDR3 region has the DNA TGTGCCAGCAATGTGATCCCCGGGACAGAGCAGTTCTTC. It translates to CASNVIPGTEQFF.